Presented here are 11 T cell receptor beta chains from one specimen sequenced in a study of shared clonotypes between healthy human individuals (dated by TCRdb to the early 2020s). The library came from the immunoSEQ multiplex PCR assay. TCRdb's version of the immuneACCESS table is confined to in-frame rearrangements and falls short of the full clone set. An unresolved V gene accounts for under half of the shortfall where checked; the remainder is of unknown origin. This sample is represented by roughly 2,500,000 clones; more than 85% of them were singletons. Around 0.4% of the sample comes from the top ten. The sample taken for sequencing was naive CD4+ T cells from PBMCs. In light of the paper, this sample's cell subset or site label describes: CD45RA+ positively selected. These receptors all come from a man aged 18 to 29 in good health. Some clones in this sample may be carry-over from other donors' samples.

The chain uses TRBV27 and TRBJ2-1; perhaps TRBD2 as D (6 bases). Trimming pared 5 bases from V and 10 bases from J, leaving 24 bases between. In germline, CDR1 is MNHEY, CDR2 SMNVEV (reference sequence). The CDR3 is made up of 16 amino acids. The CDR3 loop reads CASSPRGVGGPEEQFF. For the CDR3, the DNA is TGTGCCAGCAGTCCGCGTGGGGTGGGAGGCCCGGAGGAGCAGTTCTTC.

This clone was seen a single time. CDR3 amino acids: CASRMGTSGNEQYF. CDR3 DNA sequence: TGTGCCAGCAGAATGGGGACTAGCGGCAACGAGCAGTACTTC. The chain recombines TRBV6-1 with TRBJ2-7, with TRBD2 matching over 11 bases. The CDR3 has 14 amino acids. With V trimmed by 6 bases and J by 5 bases, 6 bases remained unmatched. Germline values: CDR1 MNHNS, CDR2 SASEGT.

The V and J genes are TRBV10-3 and TRBJ2-7; tentatively, D is TRBD1 (5 bases). Germline-derived CDR1 and CDR2 are ENHRY and SYGVKD. V was clipped by 7 bases and J by 4 bases, with 17 bases between them. This CDR3 spans 14 amino acids. The CDR3 reads CAITDQGYGYEQYF. As DNA, the CDR3 is TGTGCCATCACGGACCAGGGATATGGGTACGAGCAGTACTTC.

This chain links TRBV4-3 with TRBJ1-6, with unresolved D. Germline CDR1 is LGHNA and CDR2 is YSLEER. The ends were cut back, 2 bases at V and 8 bases at J, with 13 bases in the middle. This CDR3 spans 15 amino acids. CDR3 in amino acids: CASSQTGWDYSPLHF. In nucleotides, the CDR3 is TGCGCCAGCAGCCAAACGGGATGGGATTATTCACCCCTCCACTTT.

J is TRBJ1-1 and V is TRBV6-5, with D possibly TRBD1 on 5 matching bases. Trimming left V 6 bases short and J 1 base short, with 12 bases between. The CDR3 runs to 14 residues. Germline lookup yields CDR1 MNHEY and CDR2 SVGAGI. CDR3 bases: TGTGCCAGCAGACTACTCGGACAGAACACTGAAGCTTTCTTT. Its protein product is CASRLLGQNTEAFF.

The chain links TRBV14 to TRBJ2-7; D gene ambiguous. The CDR3 covers 12 residues. The V end was cut by 5 bases, the J end by 6 bases, with 11 bases between. Germline V gene sequence: CDR1 SGHDN, CDR2 FVKESK. The CDR3 is CASSTLDSEQYF. DNA of the CDR3: TGTGCCAGCAGCACTCTAGATTCCGAGCAGTACTTC.

This clone was counted between two and nine times. The rearrangement uses TRBV6-5 and TRBJ1-5, with 8 bases matching TRBD1. V dropped 8 bases and J dropped 4; count of bases not matched to a gene: 7. Germline CDR1 MNHEY, CDR2 SVGAGI. The CDR3 has 14 residues. CDR3 sequence reads: CASRGQGRNQPQHF. Written as DNA, the CDR3 is TGTGCCAGCCGTGGACAGGGACGAAATCAGCCCCAGCATTTT.

The V call is TRBV7-9, the J call TRBJ2-3; TRBD2 matches 13 bases. This CDR3 is 15 amino acids long. From germline, CDR1 is SEHNR and CDR2 FQNEAQ (reference sequence). V was clipped by 7 bases and J by 4 bases; unmatched bases: 5. The CDR3 spells CASTPLAGGADTQYF. The DNA for the CDR3 is TGTGCCAGCACCCCACTAGCGGGAGGGGCAGATACGCAGTATTTT.

The chain couples TRBV11-1 to TRBJ2-3; possible D gene TRBD1, 6 bases. There are 14 residues in the CDR3. Looked up from germline, CDR1 is SGHAT and CDR2 is FQDESV (reference sequence). V was cut by 8 bases and J by 1 base, with 13 bases left in between. DNA for the CDR3: TGTGCCAGCGCAGGGGCTTTGGGCACAGATACGCAGTATTTT. As protein: CASAGALGTDTQYF. Supplemented by reference TRBV11-1 and TRBJ2-3, the full variable domain reads EAEVAQSPRYKITEKSQAVAFWCDPISGHATLYWYRQILGQGPELLVQFQDESVVDDSQLPKDRFSAERLKGVDSTLKIQPAELGDSAMYLCASAGALGTDTQYFGPGTRLTVL.

The rearrangement joins TRBV29-1 to TRBJ1-2; TRBD1 is a possible D gene (5 bases). Germline CDR1 reads SQVTM; CDR2 reads ANQGSEA. The CDR3 is made up of 13 amino acids. The ends were cut back, 6 bases at V and 5 bases at J, with 16 bases in the middle. The CDR3 is CSVGGEQMYGYTF. The CDR3 DNA follows: TGCAGCGTGGGAGGGGAACAGATGTATGGCTACACCTTC.

The rearrangement uses TRBV6-6 and TRBJ1-2; D unresolved. The CDR3 contains 14 residues. The germline V gene encodes CDR1 MNHNY and CDR2 SVGAGI (reference sequence). Trimming cost V 6 bases and J 3 bases, with 14 bases left between them. CDR3 region: CASSQIQTYYGYTF. Written as DNA, the CDR3 is TGTGCCAGCAGCCAGATTCAGACATACTATGGCTACACCTTC.